The rows below give T cell receptor beta chains drawn from one sample of a study of blood T cells in healthy people across ages. A single record per CDR3 protein comes from TCRdb applying MiXCR to the 5' RACE reads. This sample has fewer than 800,000 distinct CDR3 sequences; 49% occur once, and the top ten carry under 35%. The sample taken for sequencing was blood. The receptor source for this set is a woman aged 60-70 years in good health. Both conserved end residues are part of each CDR3. A D gene is named only where the DNA matches it firmly. Clone size, where shown, is once, few, many, or a class for clones that have expanded.

abundance: few
v_gene: TRBV5-4
d_gene: TRBD2
len: 15
j_gene: TRBJ2-3
CDR3nt: TGTGCCAGCAGCTTGGTCAGCGGGGACACAGATACGCAGTATTTT
CDR3aa: CASSLVSGDTDTQYF

abundance: NA
v_gene: TRBV20-1
d_gene: TRBD2
len: 18
j_gene: TRBJ2-1
CDR3nt: TGCAGTGCTAGAGGGCTTCCCTTCCGGGAGGATATCTACAATGAGCAGTTCTTC
CDR3aa: CSARGLPFREDIYNEQFF

abundance: NA
v_gene: TRBV12-3/TRBV12-4
d_gene: NA
len: 14
j_gene: TRBJ2-7
CDR3nt: TGTGCCAGCACTAAAGACGTTGGGGTATCAGAGCAGTACTTC
CDR3aa: CASTKDVGVSEQYF

abundance: NA
v_gene: TRBV20-1
d_gene: TRBD1
len: 14
j_gene: TRBJ2-1
CDR3nt: TGCAGTGCGGACCTGGGACAGGGGAACAATGAGCAGTTCTTC
CDR3aa: CSADLGQGNNEQFF

abundance: NA
v_gene: TRBV7-3
d_gene: NA
len: 16
j_gene: TRBJ2-1
CDR3nt: TGTGCCAGCAGCTTAAGGGCAGGACTGGGCTACAATGAGCAGTTCTTC
CDR3aa: CASSLRAGLGYNEQFF

abundance: many
v_gene: TRBV20-1
d_gene: NA
len: 14
j_gene: TRBJ1-2
CDR3nt: TGCAGTGCCAACGTAAGAGGAGGGAACTATGGCTACACCTTC
CDR3aa: CSANVRGGNYGYTF

abundance: NA
v_gene: TRBV2
d_gene: TRBD1
len: 15
j_gene: TRBJ2-5
CDR3nt: TGTGCCAGCAGGGTCACAGGGGGTTGGCAAGAGACCCAGTACTTC
CDR3aa: CASRVTGGWQETQYF

abundance: many
v_gene: TRBV27
d_gene: NA
len: 19
j_gene: TRBJ2-4
CDR3nt: TGTGCCAGCAGTCCCGGCCCTGAGACATACTTTTTAGCCAAAAACATTCAGTACTTC
CDR3aa: CASSPGPETYFLAKNIQYF

abundance: few
v_gene: TRBV27
d_gene: NA
len: 16
j_gene: TRBJ2-7
CDR3nt: TGTGCCAGCAGTAGAACGGGACAACTATTGTCCTACGAGCAGTACTTC
CDR3aa: CASSRTGQLLSYEQYF

abundance: few
v_gene: TRBV27
d_gene: NA
len: 13
j_gene: TRBJ1-1
CDR3nt: TGTGCCAGCAGTTTAGTCAAGGACACTGAAGCTTTCTTT
CDR3aa: CASSLVKDTEAFF

abundance: NA
v_gene: TRBV9
d_gene: TRBD2
len: 16
j_gene: TRBJ2-2
CDR3nt: TGTGCCAGCAGCGTAGTGCCTAGCGGGAACACCGGGGAGCTGTTTTTT
CDR3aa: CASSVVPSGNTGELFF

abundance: NA
v_gene: TRBV20-1
d_gene: NA
len: 12
j_gene: TRBJ1-2
CDR3nt: TGCAGTACTAGAGAAGGTTTTTATGGCTACACCTTC
CDR3aa: CSTREGFYGYTF

abundance: few
v_gene: TRBV10-3
d_gene: TRBD2
len: 16
j_gene: TRBJ2-1
CDR3nt: TGTGCCATCAGTGAGTCGGGGAGGGGTATAGGCGATGAGCAGTTCTTC
CDR3aa: CAISESGRGIGDEQFF

abundance: NA
v_gene: TRBV21-1
d_gene: NA
len: 17
j_gene: TRBJ2-7
CDR3nt: TGTGCCAGCAGCAAAGCGACGGTACCTACCCAATACTACGAGCAGTACTTC
CDR3aa: CASSKATVPTQYYEQYF

abundance: NA
v_gene: TRBV6-2/TRBV6-3
d_gene: TRBD1
len: 15
j_gene: TRBJ1-2
CDR3nt: TGTGCCAGCAGTTCCGGACAGGTTGCTAACTATGGCTACACCTTC
CDR3aa: CASSSGQVANYGYTF

abundance: NA
v_gene: TRBV28
d_gene: TRBD2
len: 12
j_gene: TRBJ2-7
CDR3nt: TGTGCCAACAGCGGGAATATCTACGGGCAGTACTTC
CDR3aa: CANSGNIYGQYF

abundance: NA
v_gene: TRBV6-5
d_gene: NA
len: 15
j_gene: TRBJ2-6
CDR3nt: TGTGCCAGCAGTTACTCCTTCTCTGGGGCCAACGTCCTGACTTTC
CDR3aa: CASSYSFSGANVLTF

abundance: few
v_gene: TRBV7-2
d_gene: NA
len: 13
j_gene: TRBJ2-5
CDR3nt: TGTGCCAGCAGCACGGCTGAGTCCGGAGAGCAGTACTTC
CDR3aa: CASSTAESGEQYF

abundance: NA
v_gene: TRBV6-1
d_gene: NA
len: 13
j_gene: TRBJ2-7
CDR3nt: TGTGCCAGCACCACAGGGATCGCCTACGAGCAGTACTTC
CDR3aa: CASTTGIAYEQYF

abundance: NA
v_gene: TRBV2
d_gene: NA
len: 14
j_gene: TRBJ2-5
CDR3nt: TGTGCCAGCAGTGTTCTCGGGACGGGGGAGACCCAGTACTTC
CDR3aa: CASSVLGTGETQYF

abundance: NA
v_gene: TRBV20-1
d_gene: TRBD2
len: 15
j_gene: TRBJ2-3
CDR3nt: TGCAGTGCTAGAGTAACTAGCGGAGTCACAGATACGCAGTATTTT
CDR3aa: CSARVTSGVTDTQYF

abundance: NA
v_gene: TRBV27
d_gene: TRBD1
len: 16
j_gene: TRBJ1-4
CDR3nt: TGTGCCAGCAGGCCACGACAGGGGGCGGTGAATGAAAAACTGTTTTTT
CDR3aa: CASRPRQGAVNEKLFF

abundance: NA
v_gene: TRBV2
d_gene: TRBD2
len: 16
j_gene: TRBJ2-1
CDR3nt: TGTGCCAGCAGTGTTAGCGGAGGGAGGGCCGGTGGTGAGCAGTTCTTC
CDR3aa: CASSVSGGRAGGEQFF

abundance: NA
v_gene: TRBV7-2
d_gene: NA
len: 12
j_gene: TRBJ1-2
CDR3nt: TGTGCCAGCAGCTCGACGATCCTTGGCTACACCTTC
CDR3aa: CASSSTILGYTF

abundance: NA
v_gene: TRBV6-6
d_gene: NA
len: 13
j_gene: TRBJ1-1
CDR3nt: TGTGCCAGCAGTTCCGGGGGGATCACTGAAGCTTTCTTT
CDR3aa: CASSSGGITEAFF

abundance: few
v_gene: TRBV10-3
d_gene: NA
len: 18
j_gene: TRBJ1-1
CDR3nt: TGTGCCATCAGACCTAAGGACCAAAAGACTGATTTGAACACTGAAGCTTTCTTT
CDR3aa: CAIRPKDQKTDLNTEAFF

abundance: NA
v_gene: TRBV28
d_gene: NA
len: 16
j_gene: TRBJ2-7
CDR3nt: TGTGCCAGCAGTTTCTCTCTCGGGAGACTCCCATACGAGCAGTACTTC
CDR3aa: CASSFSLGRLPYEQYF

abundance: NA
v_gene: TRBV20-1
d_gene: TRBD2
len: 14
j_gene: TRBJ2-1
CDR3nt: TGCAGTGCTAGAGCGGGGACTAGAAACAATGAGCAGTTCTTC
CDR3aa: CSARAGTRNNEQFF

abundance: NA
v_gene: TRBV4-1
d_gene: NA
len: 14
j_gene: TRBJ2-1
CDR3nt: TGCGCCAGCAGCCAATATGTCAGAGGCGGCGAGCAGTTCTTT
CDR3aa: CASSQYVRGGEQFF

abundance: few
v_gene: TRBV29-1
d_gene: NA
len: 10
j_gene: TRBJ2-1
CDR3nt: TGCAGCGTTGCTGTGGAGGAGCAGTTCTTC
CDR3aa: CSVAVEEQFF

abundance: NA
v_gene: TRBV5-1
d_gene: NA
len: 14
j_gene: TRBJ2-3
CDR3nt: TGCGCCAGCAGCCACAGCGGAAGCACAGATACGCAGTATTTT
CDR3aa: CASSHSGSTDTQYF

abundance: NA
v_gene: TRBV2
d_gene: NA
len: 17
j_gene: TRBJ2-7
CDR3nt: TGTGCCAGCAGTGAGTCAGCGGGCTTGGGCACCTACAATGAGCAGTACTTC
CDR3aa: CASSESAGLGTYNEQYF

abundance: NA
v_gene: TRBV5-1
d_gene: NA
len: 14
j_gene: TRBJ2-1
CDR3nt: TGCGCCAGCAGCTTGAGGCCGCAGTACAATGAGCAGTTCTTC
CDR3aa: CASSLRPQYNEQFF

abundance: few
v_gene: TRBV29-1
d_gene: NA
len: 13
j_gene: TRBJ2-5
CDR3nt: TGCAGCGTTGAAGGATCTAGGAGGGAGACCCAGTACTTC
CDR3aa: CSVEGSRRETQYF

abundance: NA
v_gene: TRBV5-1
d_gene: NA
len: 15
j_gene: TRBJ2-7
CDR3nt: TGCGCCAGCAGCCAACAGGGTGGGGAGTTCTACGAGCAGTACTTC
CDR3aa: CASSQQGGEFYEQYF

abundance: NA
v_gene: TRBV30
d_gene: NA
len: 13
j_gene: TRBJ1-1
CDR3nt: TGTGCCTGGGGGGGCAGGCAGAACACTGAAGCTTTCTTT
CDR3aa: CAWGGRQNTEAFF

abundance: NA
v_gene: TRBV28
d_gene: NA
len: 14
j_gene: TRBJ1-5
CDR3nt: TGTGCCAGCAGTGCAGGGGCCCGCAATCAGCCCCAGCATTTT
CDR3aa: CASSAGARNQPQHF

abundance: NA
v_gene: TRBV21-1
d_gene: NA
len: 15
j_gene: TRBJ1-5
CDR3nt: TGTGCCAGCAGCTATCGGACAGGGGGCAGCCAGCCCCAGCATTTT
CDR3aa: CASSYRTGGSQPQHF

abundance: NA
v_gene: TRBV4-3
d_gene: TRBD2
len: 17
j_gene: TRBJ2-7
CDR3nt: TGCGCCAGCAGCCTCGAGCGGGATAATGGCTGGGAAAACATTCAGCACTTC
CDR3aa: CASSLERDNGWENIQHF

abundance: NA
v_gene: TRBV28
d_gene: TRBD2
len: 16
j_gene: TRBJ2-7
CDR3nt: TGTGCCAGCAGTTTGCGTCGGCTAGCGGGATTGTACGAGCAGTACTTC
CDR3aa: CASSLRRLAGLYEQYF

abundance: NA
v_gene: TRBV20-1
d_gene: NA
len: 12
j_gene: TRBJ2-5
CDR3nt: TGCAGTGCTCCCGAGATGTTGCTTTCCCAGTACTTC
CDR3aa: CSAPEMLLSQYF

abundance: few
v_gene: TRBV13
d_gene: NA
len: 15
j_gene: TRBJ2-7
CDR3nt: TGTGCCAGCAGCTTAGAACCGGGAACCCCCTACGAGCAGTACTTC
CDR3aa: CASSLEPGTPYEQYF

abundance: NA
v_gene: TRBV28
d_gene: NA
len: 13
j_gene: TRBJ2-3
CDR3nt: TGTGCCAGCAGTACCTCTAACACAGATACGCAGTATTTT
CDR3aa: CASSTSNTDTQYF

abundance: many
v_gene: TRBV7-2
d_gene: TRBD1
len: 15
j_gene: TRBJ2-1
CDR3nt: TGTGCCAGCAGCTCCTACAGGGGAAGGTTGGATGAGCAGTTCTTC
CDR3aa: CASSSYRGRLDEQFF

abundance: NA
v_gene: TRBV7-2
d_gene: TRBD2
len: 17
j_gene: TRBJ2-4
CDR3nt: TGTGCCAGCAGCTTAGTTTCTTCGGGAGGTTCCAAAAACATTCAGTACTTC
CDR3aa: CASSLVSSGGSKNIQYF